These T cell receptor beta chains were read from a single sample in a study of shared clonotypes between healthy human individuals. Generated by immunoSEQ multiplex PCR, the TCRdb table keeps only in-frame clones and is missing some. The sample lists over 2 million clones; approximately 95% were seen once. The sample consisted of naive CD8+ T cells sorted from blood. Every receptor here comes from a man aged 18-30 years in good health. Each CDR3 is given with its conserved first and last residue. D genes are given only for firm matches. Some rows mark clone size as missing; the rest say once, few, many or name a class of expanded clone.

D gene: .
clone size: .
V gene: TRBV27
J gene: TRBJ2-3
CDR3 DNA: TGTGCCAGCTCACTCGGGGCGGGTCCCCCAGATACGCAGTATTTT
CDR3 protein: CASSLGAGPPDTQYF

D gene: .
clone size: .
V gene: TRBV19
J gene: TRBJ1-1
CDR3 DNA: TGTGCCAGTAGTGGGGGAACGGGCACTGAAGCTTTCTTT
CDR3 protein: CASSGGTGTEAFF

D gene: .
clone size: .
V gene: TRBV5-6
J gene: TRBJ1-2
CDR3 DNA: TGTGCCAGCAGCCTGCCGACAGCGAGTTATGGCTACACCTTC
CDR3 protein: CASSLPTASYGYTF

D gene: .
clone size: .
V gene: TRBV19
J gene: TRBJ1-5
CDR3 DNA: TGTGCCAGTAGTATAGTACATATGGACAATCAGCCCCAGCATTTT
CDR3 protein: CASSIVHMDNQPQHF

D gene: .
clone size: .
V gene: TRBV21-1
J gene: TRBJ2-2
CDR3 DNA: TGTGCCAGCACCCCGGGACTCAAGAACACCGGGGAGCTGTTTTTT
CDR3 protein: CASTPGLKNTGELFF

D gene: TRBD2
clone size: .
V gene: TRBV28
J gene: TRBJ2-5
CDR3 DNA: TGTGCCAGCAGACTCGAGGTAGCGGGGCAAGAGACCCAGTACTTC
CDR3 protein: CASRLEVAGQETQYF

D gene: .
clone size: .
V gene: TRBV2
J gene: TRBJ2-7
CDR3 DNA: TGTGCCAGCAGTGCCCCCGCGGATTCCTACGAGCAGTACTTC
CDR3 protein: CASSAPADSYEQYF

D gene: .
clone size: .
V gene: TRBV29-1
J gene: TRBJ2-7
CDR3 DNA: TGCAGCGCCGAGGGTTACTACGAGCAGTACTTC
CDR3 protein: CSAEGYYEQYF

D gene: .
clone size: once
V gene: TRBV6-6
J gene: TRBJ2-7
CDR3 DNA: TGTGCCAGCAGTTACCAACCGGACAGACCGTACGAGCAGTACTTC
CDR3 protein: CASSYQPDRPYEQYF

D gene: TRBD2
clone size: .
V gene: TRBV4-2
J gene: TRBJ2-7
CDR3 DNA: TGTGCCAGCAGCCAAGTAGCGGGGGCCGCCTACGAGCAGTACTTC
CDR3 protein: CASSQVAGAAYEQYF

D gene: .
clone size: .
V gene: TRBV13
J gene: TRBJ1-1
CDR3 DNA: TGTGCCAGCAGTTCACGCACTGGGGGTGGGGCTTTCTTT
CDR3 protein: CASSSRTGGGAFF

D gene: .
clone size: .
V gene: TRBV2
J gene: TRBJ1-1
CDR3 DNA: TGTGCCAGCAGGCCAGGACTGATGAACACTGAAGCTTTCTTT
CDR3 protein: CASRPGLMNTEAFF

D gene: TRBD1
clone size: .
V gene: TRBV27
J gene: TRBJ2-1
CDR3 DNA: TGTGCCAGCAGTTCTGGGACAGAGGGACACAATGAGCAGTTCTTC
CDR3 protein: CASSSGTEGHNEQFF

D gene: .
clone size: .
V gene: TRBV5-1
J gene: TRBJ2-1
CDR3 DNA: TGCGCCAGCTCCCTAGGGCGGCGGGTGTACAATGAGCAGTTCTTC
CDR3 protein: CASSLGRRVYNEQFF

D gene: TRBD2
clone size: .
V gene: TRBV5-6
J gene: TRBJ2-7
CDR3 DNA: TGTGCCAGCGTTAGCGGGAGGAGCTCCTACGAGCAGTACTTC
CDR3 protein: CASVSGRSSYEQYF

D gene: TRBD1
clone size: .
V gene: TRBV2
J gene: TRBJ1-1
CDR3 DNA: TGTGCCAGCAGTGACTACAGGACAGGGGACACTGAAGCTTTCTTT
CDR3 protein: CASSDYRTGDTEAFF

D gene: .
clone size: .
V gene: TRBV29-1
J gene: TRBJ1-1
CDR3 DNA: TGCAGCGTTGAAGACAACAACACTGAAGCTTTCTTT
CDR3 protein: CSVEDNNTEAFF

D gene: .
clone size: once
V gene: TRBV7-2
J gene: TRBJ2-1
CDR3 DNA: TGTGCCAGCAGCTTAGGGATAGCTTTTGAGCAGTTCTTC
CDR3 protein: CASSLGIAFEQFF

D gene: .
clone size: .
V gene: TRBV27
J gene: TRBJ2-5
CDR3 DNA: TGTGCCAGCAGTTTACTGGGGTCGCAAGAGACCCAGTACTTC
CDR3 protein: CASSLLGSQETQYF

D gene: .
clone size: .
V gene: TRBV5-8
J gene: TRBJ2-7
CDR3 DNA: TGTGCCAGCAGCCCGGGTGGGACCAGATACGAGCAGTACTTC
CDR3 protein: CASSPGGTRYEQYF

D gene: .
clone size: .
V gene: TRBV6-5
J gene: TRBJ1-2
CDR3 DNA: TGTGCCAGCACTTACCGGGGGGACGCGGACTATGGCTACACCTTC
CDR3 protein: CASTYRGDADYGYTF

D gene: .
clone size: .
V gene: TRBV29-1
J gene: TRBJ2-2
CDR3 DNA: TGCAGCGTTGAAAACAGGAACACCGGGGAGCTGTTTTTT
CDR3 protein: CSVENRNTGELFF

D gene: .
clone size: .
V gene: TRBV4-1
J gene: TRBJ2-7
CDR3 DNA: TGCGCCAGCAGCCACGATAGGCGCCGAGACGAGCAGTACTTC
CDR3 protein: CASSHDRRRDEQYF

D gene: .
clone size: .
V gene: TRBV4-1
J gene: TRBJ1-1
CDR3 DNA: TGCGCCAGCAGCCTCCAGGGTATTGGGAACACTGAAGCTTTCTTT
CDR3 protein: CASSLQGIGNTEAFF

D gene: .
clone size: few
V gene: TRBV6-6
J gene: TRBJ2-1
CDR3 DNA: TGTGCCAGCAGTTACTCGAGCAATGAGCAGTTCTTC
CDR3 protein: CASSYSSNEQFF

D gene: .
clone size: .
V gene: TRBV27
J gene: TRBJ2-1
CDR3 DNA: TGTGCCAGCAGTTTATGGCAACCGCACTCCTACAATGAGCAGTTCTTC
CDR3 protein: CASSLWQPHSYNEQFF

D gene: TRBD2
clone size: .
V gene: TRBV11-2
J gene: TRBJ2-1
CDR3 DNA: TGTGCCAGCAGCTCCCCCTCGGCGGCTAGCGGTTACAATGAGCAGTTCTTC
CDR3 protein: CASSSPSAASGYNEQFF

D gene: .
clone size: .
V gene: TRBV6-1
J gene: TRBJ1-1
CDR3 DNA: TGTGCCAGCAGATTAAGGGGTATGAACACTGAAGCTTTCTTT
CDR3 protein: CASRLRGMNTEAFF

D gene: .
clone size: .
V gene: TRBV7-9
J gene: TRBJ2-7
CDR3 DNA: TGTGCCAGCAGACCCTCCGAAATGGACGAGCAGTACTTC
CDR3 protein: CASRPSEMDEQYF

D gene: TRBD2
clone size: .
V gene: TRBV15
J gene: TRBJ2-7
CDR3 DNA: TGTGCCACCAGCAGAGCAGCGGGAGATCCCGAGCAGTACTTC
CDR3 protein: CATSRAAGDPEQYF

D gene: .
clone size: .
V gene: TRBV9
J gene: TRBJ2-3
CDR3 DNA: TGTGCCAGCAGCGACCTGATAGGAGGGATAATCACAGATACGCAGTATTTT
CDR3 protein: CASSDLIGGIITDTQYF

D gene: .
clone size: .
V gene: TRBV7-9
J gene: TRBJ2-3
CDR3 DNA: TGTGCCAGCAGCTTGGTCCTCACAGATACGCAGTATTTT
CDR3 protein: CASSLVLTDTQYF

D gene: .
clone size: once
V gene: TRBV7-9
J gene: TRBJ2-4
CDR3 DNA: TGTGCCAGCAGCTTAGTGGATCCCAAAAACATTCAGTACTTC
CDR3 protein: CASSLVDPKNIQYF

D gene: TRBD2
clone size: .
V gene: TRBV4-1
J gene: TRBJ2-1
CDR3 DNA: TGCGCCAGCAGCCAAGATCTACTAGCGGGAGCCCCCTACAATGAGCAGTTCTTC
CDR3 protein: CASSQDLLAGAPYNEQFF

D gene: .
clone size: .
V gene: TRBV27
J gene: TRBJ2-5
CDR3 DNA: TGTGCCAGCAGTTTAGGGGTCGTCAGGGGTGAGACCCAGTACTTC
CDR3 protein: CASSLGVVRGETQYF

D gene: TRBD1
clone size: .
V gene: TRBV7-9
J gene: TRBJ2-7
CDR3 DNA: TGTGCCAGCAGCTTAGAAGCAGGGGGCGAGCAGTACTTC
CDR3 protein: CASSLEAGGEQYF

D gene: .
clone size: .
V gene: TRBV7-9
J gene: TRBJ2-5
CDR3 DNA: TGTGCCAGCACCCTGATGGGGGAAACCCAGTACTTC
CDR3 protein: CASTLMGETQYF

D gene: .
clone size: .
V gene: TRBV7-6
J gene: TRBJ2-1
CDR3 DNA: TGTGCCAGCAGCACCTCTCGGAGGGCTACCTACAATGAGCAGTTCTTC
CDR3 protein: CASSTSRRATYNEQFF

D gene: .
clone size: .
V gene: TRBV9
J gene: TRBJ1-1
CDR3 DNA: TGTGCCAGCAGCGTCGATGGGGCGGATACTGAAGCTTTCTTT
CDR3 protein: CASSVDGADTEAFF

D gene: .
clone size: .
V gene: TRBV12-5
J gene: TRBJ2-1
CDR3 DNA: TGTGCTAGTGGTTGGGGGGTTGAGCAGTTCTTC
CDR3 protein: CASGWGVEQFF

D gene: TRBD1
clone size: .
V gene: TRBV27
J gene: TRBJ1-5
CDR3 DNA: TGTGCCAGCAGTTTAGACAGGGGTAATCAGCCCCAGCATTTT
CDR3 protein: CASSLDRGNQPQHF

D gene: .
clone size: .
V gene: TRBV9
J gene: TRBJ2-3
CDR3 DNA: TGTGCCAGCGAAGAGGGGACGGGTACGCAGTATTTT
CDR3 protein: CASEEGTGTQYF

D gene: .
clone size: .
V gene: TRBV4-1
J gene: TRBJ2-3
CDR3 DNA: TGCGCCAGCAGCCACCGGACAGTCAACACAGATACGCAGTATTTT
CDR3 protein: CASSHRTVNTDTQYF

D gene: .
clone size: .
V gene: TRBV5-6
J gene: TRBJ1-1
CDR3 DNA: TGTGCCAGCAGCCCGGAGACAGGAGTGAACACTGAAGCTTTCTTT
CDR3 protein: CASSPETGVNTEAFF

D gene: TRBD2
clone size: .
V gene: TRBV11-2
J gene: TRBJ2-1
CDR3 DNA: TGTGCCAGCAGCTTAGACCTAGCGGGAGGAGTCAATGAGCAGTTCTTC
CDR3 protein: CASSLDLAGGVNEQFF

D gene: .
clone size: once
V gene: TRBV7-9
J gene: TRBJ1-2
CDR3 DNA: TGTGCCAGCGCGCGGGAGATGGGCTATGGCTACACCTTC
CDR3 protein: CASAREMGYGYTF

D gene: .
clone size: once
V gene: TRBV27
J gene: TRBJ2-7
CDR3 DNA: TGTGCCAGCAGATACAGGGAAGGCTACGAGCAGTACTTC
CDR3 protein: CASRYREGYEQYF

D gene: .
clone size: many
V gene: TRBV6-1
J gene: TRBJ2-5
CDR3 DNA: TGTGCCAGCAGTGATGAGGGTCCGGAGACCCAGTACTTC
CDR3 protein: CASSDEGPETQYF

D gene: .
clone size: .
V gene: TRBV28
J gene: TRBJ2-4
CDR3 DNA: TGTGCCAGCAGTTCGCAGACCGGGAGTGGACTGGCCAAAAACATTCAGTACTTC
CDR3 protein: CASSSQTGSGLAKNIQYF

D gene: .
clone size: .
V gene: TRBV2
J gene: TRBJ2-3
CDR3 DNA: TGTGCCAGCGGTTCCGGGCCTAACACAGATACGCAGTATTTT
CDR3 protein: CASGSGPNTDTQYF

D gene: .
clone size: .
V gene: TRBV7-2
J gene: TRBJ2-5
CDR3 DNA: TGTGCCAGCAGCTTAAGCAGGGCCCTGTACCAAGAGACCCAGTACTTC
CDR3 protein: CASSLSRALYQETQYF

D gene: .
clone size: .
V gene: TRBV7-6
J gene: TRBJ1-5
CDR3 DNA: TGTGCCAGCAGCCGGACAGCCGGCAATCAGCCCCAGCATTTT
CDR3 protein: CASSRTAGNQPQHF

D gene: .
clone size: .
V gene: TRBV6-5
J gene: TRBJ2-7
CDR3 DNA: TGTGCCAGCAGTTATGCCCCTGGGACCGTGGGGGAGCAGTACTTC
CDR3 protein: CASSYAPGTVGEQYF

D gene: TRBD1
clone size: .
V gene: TRBV30
J gene: TRBJ1-2
CDR3 DNA: TGTGCCTCCTCCGGACAGGGGATTTTCTATGGCTACACCTTC
CDR3 protein: CASSGQGIFYGYTF

D gene: TRBD1
clone size: .
V gene: TRBV27
J gene: TRBJ2-7
CDR3 DNA: TGTGCCAGCACCCCCCGCGACAGGGGAGGCTACGAGCAGTACTTC
CDR3 protein: CASTPRDRGGYEQYF

D gene: .
clone size: .
V gene: TRBV11-2
J gene: TRBJ2-3
CDR3 DNA: TGTGCCAGCAGACTGAACAGGGGCACAGATACGCAGTATTTT
CDR3 protein: CASRLNRGTDTQYF